The T cell receptor (beta chain) under discussion was sequenced for a study of shared clonotypes between healthy human individuals. Whole-study results and caveats: Owing to a small donor count, the genetic and exposure-history diversity represented was limited.

As regards this clone: What it binds is unknown.

TCRdb keeps only in-frame clones here, not all; method: immunoSEQ multiplex PCR. The table records some 2,100,000 clones, 85% to 95% of them present only once. Positively selected for CCR7, the CD45RO-negative cells used as naive CD8 cells excluded terminally differentiated effector memory CD45RA+ cells. This clonotype was obtained from a man aged 18 to 29 in good health. Some clones in this sample may be carry-over from other donors' samples. The sample was naive CD8+ T cells from PBMCs.

The DNA for the CDR3 is TGTGCCAGCCGGAGGGTCGGGGCGGGTGAAGCTTTCTTT. It yields the protein CASRRVGAGEAFF. The rearrangement links TRBV7-9 to TRBJ1-1; a weak D match, TRBD1 (5 bases). This CDR3 is built from 13 residues. Germline CDR1 SEHNR, CDR2 FQNEAQ (reference sequence). Trimming took off 8 bases at V and 7 bases at J, with 17 bases between the two ends.